The clone carrying this T cell receptor (beta chain) was detected once. Its antigen is still unknown. This table comes from immunoSEQ multiplex PCR, and its TCRdb copy is limited to in-frame clones, with some not included. The sample lists 250,000 or so clones, around 70% occurring once. These data originate in a study of cytotoxic CD8 clonotypes in ibrutinib-treated CLL. Background on the study: Among the patients, 11 presented as relapsed/refractory and approximately 14 as treatment-naive; roughly 17 showed unmutated IGHV. Following a median approximately eleven months of treatment, with a range of 6 to 36, response samples were taken.

Whole-study results and caveats: Rare overall, public clonotypes shrank or held steady under therapy. Pretreatment clonality was elevated relative to age-matched healthy donors and paralleled circulating CD8+ T-cell counts.

V was cut by 5 bases and J by 0 bases, with 13 bases left in between. Germline CDR1 SGHAT, CDR2 FQNNGV. This CDR3 comprises 15 residues. This receptor was taken from a human donor with chronic lymphocytic leukemia. The chain couples TRBV11-2 to TRBJ1-1; D remains ambiguous. Sequenced material: PBMCs, taken after 24 months of ibrutinib treatment. The CDR3 DNA sequence: TGTGCCAGCAGCCGAGCTACCAGGCTGAACACTGAAGCTTTCTTT. Translation: CASSRATRLNTEAFF.